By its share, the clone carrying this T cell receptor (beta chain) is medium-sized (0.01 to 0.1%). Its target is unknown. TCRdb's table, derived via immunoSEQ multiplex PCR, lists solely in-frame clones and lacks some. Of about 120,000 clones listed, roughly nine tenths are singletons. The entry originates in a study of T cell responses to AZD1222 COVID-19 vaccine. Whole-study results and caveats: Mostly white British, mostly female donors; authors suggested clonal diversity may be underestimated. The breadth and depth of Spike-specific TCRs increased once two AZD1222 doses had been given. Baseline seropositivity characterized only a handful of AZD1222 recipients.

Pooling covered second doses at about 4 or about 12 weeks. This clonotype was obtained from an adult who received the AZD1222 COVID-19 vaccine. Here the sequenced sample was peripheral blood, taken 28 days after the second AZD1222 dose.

The CDR3 DNA reads as TGTGCCAGCAGTTTAGGGCAAGGTGGGATCTATGGCTACACCTTC. Translating gives CASSLGQGGIYGYTF. The genes are TRBV27 and TRBJ1-2; no clear D gene. Germline-derived CDR1 and CDR2 are MNHEY and SMNVEV (reference sequence). The germline V and J ends were trimmed by 2 bases and 4 bases, with 14 bases remaining between them. The CDR3 has 15 residues.